This T cell receptor beta chain came from a study of T cells after yellow fever vaccination. Study conclusions and caveats: There was a small share of clonotypes that showed up in both the CD4 and CD8 compartments. The secondary response peaked faster, at day 5 versus 15, but was weaker.

As TCR cDNA was made by 5'RACE template switching, a universal primer site and UMIs were added. Via MiXCR, TCRdb re-called the 5' RACE reads, giving one row per CDR3 protein. This sample has 170,000 or so distinct CDR3 sequences, with 7% to 10% found just once. On this clonotype: The antigen is unknown.

The sequence was obtained from a man between 18 and 29 years old who received the YFV17D yellow fever vaccine. Sample: CD8+ T cells sorted from PBMCs, taken 45 days after the yellow fever booster vaccination.

The CDR3 here is CASSRTGGGTEAFF. The CDR3 DNA sequence: TGCGCCAGCAGCCGGACAGGGGGGGGGACTGAAGCTTTCTTT. The chain recombines TRBV4-1 with TRBJ1-1; 10 bases align to TRBD1. V shed 4 bases, J shed 5 bases, and the junction held 4 bases outside the gene matches. The CDR3 has 14 residues. Per germline, CDR1 MGHRA and CDR2 YSYEKL.